The TCR beta chain described here comes from a study of blood T cell repertoires in COVID-19. Study in general: The United States, Italy and Spain were the sources of the acute and convalescent COVID-19 samples. In each case, the material was cDNA or gDNA derived from T cells, B-cell-depleted T cells, or PBMCs.

TCRdb keeps only in-frame clones here, not all; method: immunoSEQ multiplex PCR. Of 200,000 to 250,000 clones in the sample, 80% to 90% were seen once. The V and J ends lost 4 bases and 2 bases, in that order; junction bases with no gene match: 7. CDR1 is MGHRA, CDR2 YSYEKL, per germline. This CDR3 contains 16 residues. This receptor was taken from a man aged 50-59 years who had recovered from COVID-19. Input material: peripheral blood. This chain joins TRBV4-1 and TRBJ2-7; TRBD2 matches 11 bases. CDR3 protein: CASSLTGTSGTYEQYF. CDR3 DNA sequence: TGCGCCAGCAGCCTCACAGGGACTAGCGGAACCTACGAGCAGTACTTC.